These 4 T cell receptor beta chains came from one sample sequenced in a study of blood T cell repertoires in COVID-19 (dated by TCRdb to 2019 to 2021). Libraries were prepared through the immunoSEQ multiplex PCR assay. TCRdb mirrors the immuneACCESS table, restricted to in-frame sequences. Some clones are absent from its copies; in checked studies, under half trace to an unresolved V gene, and the reason for the others is unknown. Present in this sample are more than 95,000 clones, just under 80% of which were seen just once. Just under 25% of the sample comes from the top ten. Sequencing input: peripheral blood. The receptors here all came from a human donor in a cohort sampled during active COVID-19.

The chain recombines TRBV7-8 with TRBJ1-2, with 7 bases lining up with TRBD1. The length of the CDR3 is 16 residues. Germline V gene sequence: CDR1 SGHVS, CDR2 FQNEAQ. Trimming at V came to 0 bases and at J to 6 bases, leaving 10 bases not matched to a gene. Written as DNA, the CDR3 is TGTGCCAGCAGCTTAGCGGGGATAGGGGGCGTGAATGGCTACACCTTC. It yields the protein CASSLAGIGGVNGYTF.

V and J are TRBV28 and TRBJ1-4; no clear D gene. Germline assignment: CDR1 MDHEN and CDR2 SYDVKM. This CDR3 has 15 residues. Deletions cut 2 bases from V and 10 bases from J, with 17 bases between. The chain's CDR3 is CASSLRGVGIGKLFF. DNA of the CDR3: TGTGCCAGCAGTTTACGGGGTGTAGGGATTGGAAAACTGTTTTTT.

The chain joins TRBV6-6 to TRBJ1-3; TRBD1 matches 8 bases. The CDR3 has 16 amino acids. From germline, CDR1 is MNHNY and CDR2 SVGAGI (reference sequence). V lost 2 bases and J lost 0; bases outside the gene matches: 3. In nucleotides, the CDR3 is TGTGCCAGCAGTTACGGGCAGGGGGCCTCTGGAAACACCATATATTTT. Translated: CASSYGQGASGNTIYF.

This clone was detected only once. V is TRBV14 and J is TRBJ2-5, with TRBD1 identical over 9 bases. V was pared by 5 bases and J by 5 bases, with 6 bases of the junction left unmatched. Looked up from germline, CDR1 is SGHDN and CDR2 is FVKESK. The CDR3 spans 14 residues. In nucleotides, the CDR3 is TGTGCCAGCAGCGGGACAGGGAGACGGGAGACCCAGTACTTC. This codes for CASSGTGRRETQYF. Filled out from reference TRBV14 and TRBJ2-5, the complete variable domain reads EAGVTQFPSHSVIEKGQTVTLRCDPISGHDNLYWYRRVMGKEIKFLLHFVKESKQDESGMPNNRFLAERTGGTYSTLKVQPAELEDSGVYFCASSGTGRRETQYFGPGTRLLVL.